The 18 T cell receptor beta chains in this list originate from one sample, sequenced in a study of T cell repertoires in cytomegalovirus infection (dated by TCRdb to the late 2010s). For these receptors, no antigen is known. The treatment or condition label corresponds to: in vitro stimulation with specific CMV peptide epitopes to enrich CMV-specific T cells. Sequencer: Illumina HiSeq 1500. TCRdb reprocessed the public reads (quality trimming at Q25 with fastp, clone calling with MiXCR) and kept in-frame beta chains. All rows with the same CDR3 protein become a single entry with the most common DNA and genes. The sample table records about 480,000 distinct CDR3 sequences; more than 30% of these occur just once. The leading ten clones occupy roughly a sixth of the sample. Sequences were derived from cultured PBMCs, sampled from culture after CMV antigen stimulation. The receptors originated from a human donor in good health (CMV status not recorded). Some clones in this sample may be carry-over from other donors' samples.

This clonotype has just a few counts. The junction departs from germline at one end; a sequencing error may be responsible. The chain recombines TRBV2 with TRBJ2-5; D is uncertain. This CDR3 is 11 amino acids long. Germline V lookup: CDR1 SNHLY, CDR2 FYNNEI. The CDR3 bases are TGTGCCAGCAGAGAAGGGGAGACCCAGTACTTC. Translation: CASREGETQYF.

This clonotype was recorded at least ten times. The gene calls are TRBV7-2 and TRBJ2-3, with TRBD1 as a possible D gene (5 bases). V shed 6 bases and J shed 4 bases, with 8 bases lying between them. This CDR3 region has 12 residues. CDR1 and CDR2 (germline): SGHTA, FQGNSA. Written as DNA, the CDR3 is TGTGCCAGCAGTTCGACAGCAGATACGCAGTATTTT. It yields the protein CASSSTADTQYF.

J is TRBJ2-1 and V is TRBV10-3, with TRBD2 matching over 10 bases. V was clipped by 3 bases and J by 7 bases; unmatched bases: 6. The CDR3 runs 15 residues. Germline V gene lookup returns CDR1 ENHRY and CDR2 SYGVKD. CDR3 amino acids: CAISEASGSINEQFF. CDR3 sequence (DNA): TGTGCCATCAGTGAAGCTAGCGGGAGTATTAATGAGCAGTTCTTC.

This chain links TRBV12-5 with TRBJ2-5; no firm D call. V gave up 0 bases and J gave up 3 bases, with 17 bases separating them. The CDR3 extends over 17 amino acids. Germline V lookup: CDR1 LGHNT, CDR2 FRNRAP. CDR3 coding DNA: TGTGCTAGTGGTTTGGTACCAGCTCCAACGAAGGAAGAGACCCAGTACTTC. It is translated as CASGLVPAPTKEETQYF.

Points on this clonotype: A read error may explain this, as a much larger clone is one base away. The rearrangement joins TRBV7-6 to TRBJ2-1; 13 bases agree with TRBD2. The CDR3 is 17 residues long. The V gene end was trimmed by 6 bases and the J gene end by 0 bases; junction bases not matched to a gene: 5. Germline lookup yields CDR1 SGHVS and CDR2 FNYEAQ. CDR3 DNA sequence: TGTGCCAGCAGGGGGACTAGCGGGACGAGCTCCTACAATGAGCAGTTCTTC. This gives the protein CASRGTSGTSSYNEQFF.

The chain combines TRBV6-2 or TRBV6-3 with TRBJ2-1; 15 nucleotides align to TRBD2. The CDR3 sequence is 15 residues long. CDR1 is MNHEY, CDR2 SVGEGT, per germline. With 5 bases clipped from V and 7 bases from J, the junction kept 3 bases outside the gene matches. The chain's CDR3 is CASSEGTSGRNEQFF. Written as DNA, the CDR3 is TGTGCCAGCAGTGAAGGGACTAGCGGGAGGAATGAGCAGTTCTTC.

The DNA for the CDR3 is TGCAGCGTTGAAGCTAGCGGGATCGAGGATGAGCAGTTCTTC. This sequence encodes CSVEASGIEDEQFF. V and J are TRBV29-1 and TRBJ2-1; the match to TRBD2 covers 9 bases. This CDR3 is 14 amino acids long. Trimming took 1 base from V and 8 from J; bases not matched to a gene: 6. Germline V gene data show CDR1 as SQVTM and CDR2 as ANQGSEA.

The J gene is TRBJ2-2, the V gene TRBV7-2; TRBD1 is a possible D gene (5 bases). Germline CDR1 and CDR2: SGHTA and FQGNSA. The CDR3 spans 16 residues. Trimming took off 1 base at V and 6 bases at J, with 15 bases between the two ends. For the CDR3, the DNA is TGTGCCAGCAGCTTAGAGGGGATGTCTTTCGCCGGGGAGCTGTTTTTT. Residues: CASSLEGMSFAGELFF.

This clonotype was seen a few times. The rearrangement joins TRBV12-3 or TRBV12-4 to TRBJ2-5, with TRBD2 as a possible D gene (6 bases). Trimming stripped 8 bases from V and 3 bases from J, with 16 bases between. This CDR3 has 14 residues. The CDR3 sequence is CASELGGFEETQYF. In DNA, the CDR3 is TGTGCCAGCGAATTGGGGGGATTTGAAGAGACCCAGTACTTC.

This clonotype was seen more than once but under ten times. The gene calls are TRBV4-3 and TRBJ2-1, with TRBD2 matching over 10 bases. Germline V gene lookup returns CDR1 LGHNA and CDR2 YSLEER. J gave up 7 bases and V 0 bases, and 6 bases lay outside the gene matches. This CDR3 region has 16 residues. CDR3 in DNA: TGCGCCAGCAGCCAAGATGTCGGGACTAGCGCAAATGAGCAGTTCTTC. Translation: CASSQDVGTSANEQFF.

There are a few counts of this clonotype. DNA for the CDR3: TGTGCCAGCAGCGAGGGGGCGCGCAATCAGCCCCAGCATTTT. Its protein product is CASSEGARNQPQHF. V gene TRBV7-2 combines with J gene TRBJ1-5, with 7 bases aligning to TRBD1. CDR1 SGHTA and CDR2 FQGNSA come from the germline V gene. Trimming at V came to 5 bases and at J to 2 bases, leaving 3 bases not matched to a gene. This CDR3 is 14 amino acids long. Full variable domain (rest looked up from reference TRBV7-2 and TRBJ1-5): GAGVSQSPSNKVTEKGKDVELRCDPISGHTALYWYRQSLGQGLEFLIYFQGNSAPDKSGLPSDRFSAERTGGSVSTLTIQRTQQEDSAVYLCASSEGARNQPQHFGDGTRLSIL.

The rearrangement joins TRBV12-3 or TRBV12-4 to TRBJ2-7; D is perhaps TRBD1 or TRBD2 (5 bases each). V lost 5 bases, J lost 4 bases, and 18 bases lay in between. The CDR3 covers 15 residues. CDR3 loop: CASSLGSGLQYEQYF. CDR3 nucleotides: TGTGCCAGCAGTCTGGGTTCGGGGCTTCAATACGAGCAGTACTTC.

V and J are TRBV11-1 and TRBJ2-1; TRBD2 aligns across 10 bases. CDR3 size: 17 residues. Looked up from germline, CDR1 is SGHAT and CDR2 is FQDESV (reference sequence). V was pared by 2 bases and J by 7 bases, with 11 bases of the junction left unmatched. This CDR3 reads CASSLYRLAGVMNEQFF. The DNA of the CDR3 is TGTGCCAGCAGCTTATATCGCCTAGCGGGAGTAATGAATGAGCAGTTCTTC. The complete variable domain, with remaining parts taken from reference TRBV11-1 and TRBJ2-1, reads EAEVAQSPRYKITEKSQAVAFWCDPISGHATLYWYRQILGQGPELLVQFQDESVVDDSQLPKDRFSAERLKGVDSTLKIQPAELGDSAMYLCASSLYRLAGVMNEQFFGPGTRLTVL.

The rearrangement uses TRBV7-3 and TRBJ2-5; 13 bases are a match to TRBD2. J gave up 1 base and V 4 bases, and 6 bases lay outside the gene matches. Germline V gives CDR1 SGHTA, CDR2 FQGTGA. The CDR3 contains 17 residues. The CDR3 bases are TGTGCCAGCAGCTCCCAGGGGACTAGCGGGATCCAAGAGACCCAGTACTTC. It is translated as CASSSQGTSGIQETQYF.

The CDR3 spells CASIMGETQYF. CDR3 nucleotides: TGTGCCAGTATTATGGGGGAGACCCAGTACTTC. The rearrangement links TRBV19 to TRBJ2-5; D uncertain. The germline V and J ends were trimmed by 7 bases and 5 bases, with 8 bases remaining between them. The CDR3 is made up of 11 amino acids. Looked up from germline, CDR1 is LNHDA and CDR2 is SQIVND (reference sequence).

By proportion, this clonotype is medium-sized. This sequence joins TRBV10-3 and TRBJ1-2; 7 bases agree with TRBD1. The germline gives CDR1 ENHRY, CDR2 SYGVKD. CDR3 length equals 15 residues. After removal of 4 bases from V and 4 bases from J, the junction contained 9 bases not matched to a gene. In DNA form, the CDR3 reads TGTGCCATCAGTGCCGACAGGGCGGGGGTCTATGGCTACACCTTC. This encodes CAISADRAGVYGYTF.

The rearrangement uses TRBV7-3 and TRBJ2-3; TRBD2 matches 8 bases. Trimming took 2 bases from V and 1 from J; bases not matched to a gene: 8. The CDR3 totals 17 residues. Germline V gene sequence: CDR1 SGHTA, CDR2 FQGTGA. The chain's CDR3 is CASSLRPGLGRTDTQYF. CDR3 DNA: TGTGCCAGCAGCTTACGCCCGGGACTAGGGCGCACAGATACGCAGTATTTT.

This clonotype was detected a few times. The chain uses TRBV6-2 or TRBV6-3 and TRBJ2-7; D may be TRBD1 (6 bases). CDR1 and CDR2 from the germline V gene are MNHEY and SVGEGT. CDR3 length: 14 residues. V was pared by 2 bases and J by 6 bases, with 14 bases between. The CDR3 protein is CASSYVDRTAEQYV. CDR3 DNA sequence: TGTGCCAGCAGTTACGTTGACAGGACGGCCGAGCAGTACGTC.